Below, 12 T cell receptor beta chains from the same sample are listed, as sequenced in a study of graft-versus-host responses after intestinal transplantation. The method was immunoSEQ multiplex PCR; TCRdb's version includes in-frame clones alone and lacks a portion of them. The table has about 14,000 clones, 65% to 80% seen once. Tissue processing of the graft released intraepithelial and lamina propria lymphocytes from it. The sample here was ileum tissue, taken just over 26 days after intestinal transplant. These receptors were obtained from a human patient who received an intestinal transplant, so some T cells may come from the graft donor.

This chain joins TRBV27 and TRBJ2-5; 7 nucleotides align to TRBD2. Trimming at V came to 10 bases and at J to 0 bases, leaving 5 bases not matched to a gene. CDR3 size: 13 residues. Germline values: CDR1 MNHEY, CDR2 SMNVEV (reference sequence). CDR3 sequence: CAIRGVNQETQYF. The CDR3 DNA sequence: TGTGCCATCCGGGGGGTTAACCAAGAGACCCAGTACTTC.

This chain uses TRBV10-3 with TRBJ1-2; 7 nucleotides agree with TRBD1. The CDR3 is 12 amino acids. After removal of 8 bases from V and 4 bases from J, the junction contained 4 bases not matched to a gene. From germline, CDR1 is ENHRY and CDR2 SYGVKD. The CDR3 loop reads CAIWAGGYGYTF. DNA for the CDR3: TGTGCCATCTGGGCAGGGGGCTATGGCTACACCTTC.

The J gene is TRBJ2-1, the V gene TRBV7-9, with a tentative D call TRBD2 (6 bases). The CDR3 has 15 amino acids. Germline values: CDR1 SEHNR, CDR2 FQNEAQ (reference sequence). Trimming took off 3 bases at V and 9 bases at J, with 18 bases between the two ends. Written as DNA, the CDR3 is TGTGCCAGCAGCTTGGTTCCTGGCAGGGAGGCTGAGCAGTTCTTC. It specifies CASSLVPGREAEQFF.

The chain links TRBV5-1 to TRBJ1-2, with TRBD1 identical over 8 bases. CDR1 and CDR2 (germline): SGHRS, YFSETQ. The CDR3 spans 19 residues. V trimming: 3 bases; J trimming: 2 bases; junction bases outside the gene matches: 18. The CDR3 nucleotides read TGCGCCAGCAGCTCACCTACAAGCGGGACAGGAGACTTCAACTATGGCTACACCTTC. Its translation is CASSSPTSGTGDFNYGYTF.

V and J are TRBV5-1 and TRBJ2-7, with 8 nucleotides matching TRBD1. Germline loops: CDR1 SGHRS, CDR2 YFSETQ. The CDR3 has 15 residues. Trimming at V came to 4 bases and at J to 0 bases, leaving 6 bases not matched to a gene. The CDR3 sequence is CASSLGQGSSYEQYV. The CDR3 bases are TGCGCCAGCAGCCTCGGACAGGGAAGCTCCTACGAGCAGTACGTC.

This rearrangement joins TRBV19 to TRBJ1-1, with 9 nucleotides matching TRBD1. Per germline, CDR1 LNHDA and CDR2 SQIVND (reference sequence). V was pared by 4 bases and J by 0 bases, with 0 bases of the junction left unmatched. The CDR3 loop spans 14 amino acids. CDR3 DNA: TGTGCCAGTAGTAGACAGGGGGTGAACACTGAAGCTTTCTTT. It codes for CASSRQGVNTEAFF.

This chain uses TRBV5-6 with TRBJ2-1; weak D call: TRBD1 (7 bases). The CDR3 runs 13 residues. Germline V gene sequence: CDR1 SGHDT, CDR2 YYEEEE. Trimming removed 4 bases at V and 10 bases at J, with 15 bases between. CDR3 nucleotides: TGTGCCAGCAGCCCGGAGGGGGCGGGGGAGCAGTTCTTC. This sequence encodes CASSPEGAGEQFF. Based on the CDR3 plus reference TRBV5-6 and TRBJ2-1, the full variable domain is DAGVTQSPTHLIKTRGQQVTLRCSPKSGHDTVSWYQQALGQGPQFIFQYYEEEERQRGNFPDRFSGHQFPNYSSELNVNALLLGDSALYLCASSPEGAGEQFFGPGTRLTVL.

The chain links TRBV10-3 to TRBJ1-6; tentative D call: TRBD1 (5 bases). In germline, CDR1 is ENHRY, CDR2 SYGVKD. The CDR3 length is 15 residues. The V and J ends lost 6 bases and 0 bases respectively, with 9 bases between them. The CDR3 reads CAIRGEVSYNSPLHF. The DNA of the CDR3 is TGTGCCATCAGGGGGGAGGTCTCCTATAATTCACCCCTCCACTTT.

This rearrangement joins TRBV28 to TRBJ2-1; possible D gene TRBD2, 7 bases. The CDR3 consists of 15 residues. CDR1 and CDR2 (germline): MDHEN, SYDVKM. V was clipped by 3 bases and J by 6 bases, with 15 bases between them. CDR3 in amino acids: CASSLAAGARNEQFF. The CDR3 coding sequence is TGTGCCAGCAGTTTGGCTGCGGGGGCGCGCAATGAGCAGTTCTTC.

In its sample, this clone was seen a few times. This chain uses TRBV6-4 with TRBJ1-5; the D gene is possibly TRBD1 (6 bases). Germline V gene sequence: CDR1 MRHNA, CDR2 SNTAGT. Trimming removed 9 bases at V and 5 bases at J, with 14 bases between. This CDR3 is 13 amino acids long. DNA of the CDR3: TGTGCCAGTGGACAGTTGCAGGATCAGCCCCAGCATTTT. This encodes CASGQLQDQPQHF.

This clone was counted once. The DNA for the CDR3 is TGTGCCAGCTCACGGCGGACAGGGAGAACTGAAGCTTTCTTT. This encodes CASSRRTGRTEAFF. This rearrangement joins TRBV18 to TRBJ1-1; 8 nucleotides align to TRBD1. The germline V gene encodes CDR1 KGHSH and CDR2 LQKENI. CDR3 length: 14 amino acids. The trim removed 4 bases at V and 5 bases at J, leaving 6 bases unmatched. Based on the CDR3 plus reference TRBV18 and TRBJ1-1, the full variable domain is NAGVMQNPRHLVRRRGQEARLRCSPMKGHSHVYWYRQLPEEGLKFMVYLQKENIIDESGMPKERFSAEFPKEGPSILRIQQVVRGDSAAYFCASSRRTGRTEAFFGQGTRLTVV.

The V call is TRBV5-6, the J call TRBJ1-4; D is uncertain. The CDR3 has 13 residues. Between the trimmed V and J ends, which lost 5 bases and 6 bases, there was a span of 11 bases. The germline V gene encodes CDR1 SGHDT and CDR2 YYEEEE. CDR3 nucleotide sequence: TGTGCCAGCAGGCCGCAGGAAGATGAAAAACTGTTTTTT. Translated, it gives CASRPQEDEKLFF.